Below are 9 T cell receptor beta chains sequenced from a single sample in a study of OX40 agonist ivuxolimab in advanced cancers. Assay: immunoSEQ multiplex PCR; the TCRdb copy retains only in-frame clones and omits some. The table records some 16,000 clones, 75% to 85% of them present only once. Specimen: CD4+ or CD8+ T cells sorted from blood, collected in a trial of the OX40 agonist ivuxolimab. The receptors shown here come from an adult with an advanced solid tumor such as melanoma, head and neck, liver or kidney cancer.

This clone has more than one count but fewer than ten. The V call is TRBV7-9, the J call TRBJ2-1, with D possibly being TRBD2 (7 bases). The CDR3 consists of 16 residues. Germline lookup yields CDR1 SEHNR and CDR2 FQNEAQ (reference sequence). V dropped 5 bases and J dropped 1 base, with 15 bases sitting between them. For the CDR3, the DNA is TGTGCCAGCAGCCCCCCCGCGGGGGCGTCCTACAATGAGCAGTTCTTC. It is translated as CASSPPAGASYNEQFF. Supplemented by reference TRBV7-9 and TRBJ2-1, the full variable domain reads DTGVSQNPRHKITKRGQNVTFRCDPISEHNRLYWYRQTLGQGPEFLTYFQNEAQLEKSRLLSDRFSAERPKGSFSTLEIQRTEQGDSAMYLCASSPPAGASYNEQFFGPGTRLTVL.

The chain is built from TRBV7-6 and TRBJ1-4; D not certain. This CDR3 spans 12 amino acids. Trimming removed 5 bases from V and 8 bases from J, with 9 bases in between. The germline V gene encodes CDR1 SGHVS and CDR2 FNYEAQ. This chain's CDR3 is CASSLNGEKLFF. Written as DNA, the CDR3 is TGTGCCAGCAGCCTCAATGGAGAAAAACTGTTTTTT.

This clone showed up just a few times. This chain links TRBV5-4 with TRBJ1-2; no reliable D call. The germline V gene has CDR1 SGHNT and CDR2 YYREEE (reference sequence). This CDR3 is 13 amino acids long. V lost 5 bases and J lost 4, with 12 bases in between. The CDR3 bases are TGTGCCAGCAGAAGGGCAGAGACCTATGGCTACACCTTC. It codes for CASRRAETYGYTF. The variable domain in full, completed from reference TRBV5-4 and TRBJ1-2, reads ETGVTQSPTHLIKTRGQQVTLRCSSQSGHNTVSWYQQALGQGPQFIFQYYREEENGRGNFPPRFSGLQFPNYSSELNVNALELDDSALYLCASRRAETYGYTFGSGTRLTVV.

The chain links TRBV20-1 to TRBJ2-5; D gene ambiguous. The CDR3 has 11 amino acids. V was cut by 1 base and J by 5 bases, with 5 bases left in between. Germline CDR1 reads DFQATT; CDR2 reads SNEGSKA (reference sequence). The CDR3 nucleotides are TGCAGTGCTAGAGCCGGGGAGACCCAGTACTTC. Its translation is CSARAGETQYF.

The chain employs TRBV6-5 and TRBJ1-1; 7 bases match TRBD1. Germline trimming cut 4 bases from V and 3 bases from J; bases unmatched to any gene: 5. The CDR3 has 14 residues. From germline, CDR1 is MNHEY and CDR2 SVGAGI. The CDR3 sequence is CASSWPGTDTEAFF. In nucleotides, the CDR3 is TGTGCCAGCAGTTGGCCAGGGACAGACACTGAAGCTTTCTTT.

V is TRBV27 and J is TRBJ2-2, with D hard to call. V was shortened by 6 bases and J by 6 bases, with 5 bases between the two germline ends. Germline V gene data show CDR1 as MNHEY and CDR2 as SMNVEV (reference sequence). The CDR3 is 11 residues long. This CDR3 is CASRIAGELFF. CDR3 nucleotide sequence: TGTGCCAGCAGGATAGCCGGGGAGCTGTTTTTT.

This chain joins TRBV5-5 and TRBJ2-3; 7 positions match TRBD1. Trimming at V came to 4 bases and at J to 3 bases, leaving 11 bases not matched to a gene. The CDR3 has 16 residues. The V gene's germline CDR1 is SGHKS and CDR2 YYEKEE (reference sequence). The CDR3 loop is CASSQTTTGSTDTQYF. The CDR3, as DNA: TGTGCCAGCAGCCAAACCACGACAGGGTCAACAGATACGCAGTATTTT. Supplemented by reference TRBV5-5 and TRBJ2-3, the full variable domain reads DAGVTQSPTHLIKTRGQQVTLRCSPISGHKSVSWYQQVLGQGPQFIFQYYEKEERGRGNFPDRFSARQFPNYSSELNVNALLLGDSALYLCASSQTTTGSTDTQYFGPGTRLTVL.

This chain uses TRBV7-9 with TRBJ1-1, with D possibly being TRBD1 (5 bases). Trimming removed 4 bases from V and 1 base from J, with 10 bases in between. Per the germline V gene, CDR1 is SEHNR and CDR2 is FQNEAQ (reference sequence). This CDR3 spans 14 amino acids. The CDR3 region is CASSWRGGNTEAFF. The CDR3 DNA follows: TGTGCCAGCAGCTGGAGGGGAGGGAACACTGAAGCTTTCTTT.

Remarks on this clone: One base separates it from a far larger clone, so it is likely a read error. This chain connects TRBV5-8 to TRBJ1-3; 7 nucleotides line up with TRBD1. CDR3 length: 16 residues. Looked up from germline, CDR1 is SGHTS and CDR2 is YDEGEE. V lost 0 bases, J lost 7 bases, and 10 bases stayed unmatched. CDR3 sequence reads: CASSLAPGGKANTIYF. CDR3 DNA: TGTGCCAGCAGCTTGGCCCCAGGGGGTAAAGCCAACACCATATATTTT.